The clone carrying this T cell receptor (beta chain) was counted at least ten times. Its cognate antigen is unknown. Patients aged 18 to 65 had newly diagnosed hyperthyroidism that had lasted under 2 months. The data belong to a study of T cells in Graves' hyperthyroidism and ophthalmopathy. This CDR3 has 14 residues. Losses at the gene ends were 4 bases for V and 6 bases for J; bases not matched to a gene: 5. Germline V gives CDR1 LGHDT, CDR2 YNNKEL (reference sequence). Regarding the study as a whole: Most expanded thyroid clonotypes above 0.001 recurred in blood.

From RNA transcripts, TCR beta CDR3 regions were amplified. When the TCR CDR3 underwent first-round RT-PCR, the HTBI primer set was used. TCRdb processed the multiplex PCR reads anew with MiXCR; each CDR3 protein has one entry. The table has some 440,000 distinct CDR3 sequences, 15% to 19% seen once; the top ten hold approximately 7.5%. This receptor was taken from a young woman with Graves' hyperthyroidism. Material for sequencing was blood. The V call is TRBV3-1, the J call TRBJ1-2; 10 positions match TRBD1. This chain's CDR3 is CASSRQGARNGYTF. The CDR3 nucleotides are TGTGCCAGCAGCCGACAGGGGGCGAGAAATGGCTACACCTTC.